What follows are 2 T cell receptor beta chains derived from one specimen sequenced in a study of T cells of healthy individuals (dated by TCRdb to about 2018). Library preparation employed 5' RACE. Sequencing was performed on an Illumina MiSeq. TCRdb applied fastp at Q25 and MiXCR to the public reads, then kept only in-frame beta chains. One record per CDR3 amino acid sequence lists the most common genes and DNA. The sample data list nearly 100,000 distinct CDR3 sequences, and roughly a sixth of these were observed just once. The leading ten clones occupy about 6.2% of the sample. Receptors originate from a human donor in good health.

This clonotype was found a few times. The CDR3 DNA sequence: TGTGCCAGCAGGCACGGGGGACCCGGAGGAGATACGCAGTATTTT. Amino acid sequence: CASRHGGPGGDTQYF. The genes are TRBV2 and TRBJ2-3, with a tentative D call TRBD2 (6 bases). The CDR3 covers 15 residues. The germline V gene has CDR1 SNHLY and CDR2 FYNNEI. The V end was cut by 6 bases, the J end by 5 bases, with 18 bases between.

The table lists this clonotype with many counts. This rearrangement joins TRBV6-1 to TRBJ1-1; possible D gene TRBD1, 6 bases. The CDR3 has 15 amino acids. The V end lost 1 base, the J end lost 5 bases, and 14 bases lay between the germline ends. Per germline, CDR1 MNHNS and CDR2 SASEGT. In nucleotides, the CDR3 is TGTGCCAGCAGTGAAGAGGGGCAGGGGAGGACTGAAGCTTTCTTT. Translated: CASSEEGQGRTEAFF.